This TCR beta chain is from a study of cytomegalovirus exposure and HLA in healthy donors. Generated by immunoSEQ multiplex PCR, the TCRdb table keeps only in-frame clones and is missing some. The sample consists of some 75,000 clones, around 96% of them appearing once. Separate from the approximately 670-subject first cohort was the roughly 120-subject validation cohort, to which the donors belonged. Sample: PBMCs. The sequence was collected from a woman under 30 in good health and CMV-seronegative.

The CDR3 spells CASSIWTGESEKLFF. CDR3 coding DNA: TGTGCCAGCAGCATATGGACAGGGGAAAGTGAAAAACTGTTTTTT. The genes are TRBV11-2 and TRBJ1-4; 9 bases are a match to TRBD1. The CDR3 sequence is 15 residues long. Germline V gene sequence: CDR1 SGHAT, CDR2 FQNNGV. After removal of 5 bases from V and 7 bases from J, the junction contained 8 bases not matched to a gene. Looking up the rest from reference TRBV11-2 and TRBJ1-4 gives the full variable domain: EAGVAQSPRYKIIEKRQSVAFWCNPISGHATLYWYQQILGQGPKLLIQFQNNGVVDDSQLPKDRFSAERLKGVDSTLKIQPAKLEDSAVYLCASSIWTGESEKLFFGSGTQLSVL.